This is a list of T cell receptor beta chains from one sample in a study of T cell repertoires and leukemia-associated antigens. MiXCR was run by TCRdb on the 5' RACE reads, yielding one entry per CDR3 protein. The data show 11,000 to 15,000 distinct CDR3 sequences, more than 30% seen once. What these receptors recognize is not known. The specimen was CD3+ T cells sorted from blood and cultured. These receptors were collected from a female donor in good health. Both conserved end residues are part of each CDR3. The order of the fields is CDR3 protein, CDR3 DNA, clone size, V gene, D gene, J gene. D genes are given only for firm matches. Clone size is stated in some rows and not others, as once, few, many or a class when expanded.

CATSVGGRLTGELLF TGTGCCACCAGTGTTGGGGGTCGGCTCACCGGGGAGCTGCTTTTT NA TRBV24-1 NA TRBJ2-2
CSARDLASGKVTDTQYF TGCAGTGCTAGAGATCTGGCTAGCGGGAAAGTCACAGATACGCAGTATTTT NA TRBV20-1 TRBD2 TRBJ2-3
CSAKEGAHEQFF TGCAGTGCTAAGGAGGGGGCTCATGAGCAGTTCTTC medium-sized TRBV20-1 NA TRBJ2-1
CASSTNLAWGGEQFF TGTGCCAGTAGTACCAACCTAGCGTGGGGCGGGGAGCAGTTCTTC NA TRBV19 NA TRBJ2-1
CASSLGTYNEQFF TGCGCCAGCAGCTTGGGGACTTACAATGAGCAGTTCTTC NA TRBV5-1 NA TRBJ2-1
CSATTWTSESTDTQYF TGCAGTGCTACCACTTGGACTAGCGAGAGCACAGATACGCAGTATTTT many TRBV20-1 TRBD2 TRBJ2-3
CASIGGNTEVFF TGTGCCAGCATCGGGGGGAACACTGAAGTTTTCTTT NA TRBV12-3/TRBV12-4 NA TRBJ1-1
CASSQGLAVLSSYNEQFF TGTGCCAGCAGCCAGGGACTAGCGGTCCTAAGCTCCTACAATGAGCAGTTCTTT few TRBV3-1 TRBD2 TRBJ2-1
CASSLSLETQYF TGTGCCAGCAGTTTAAGTCTGGAGACCCAGTACTTC NA TRBV27 NA TRBJ2-5
CASSAGQAFADTQYF TGTGCCAGCAGCGCAGGACAGGCTTTCGCGGATACGCAGTATTTT NA TRBV7-2 TRBD1 TRBJ2-3
CASSLMARSEAFF TGTGCCAGCAGCTTAATGGCAAGGAGTGAAGCTTTCTTT few TRBV7-3 NA TRBJ1-1
CSVEQATDTQYF TGCAGCGTTGAACAGGCCACAGATACGCAGTATTTT many TRBV29-1 NA TRBJ2-3
CASSWGTGLATYNEQFF TGTGCCAGCAGCTGGGGAACGGGACTAGCGACCTACAATGAGCAGTTCTTC NA TRBV5-4 TRBD2 TRBJ2-1
CSVEVGRRETQYF TGCAGCGTTGAGGTCGGGCGCCGGGAGACCCAGTACTTC medium-sized TRBV29-1 NA TRBJ2-5
CSVPSGTSGNREQFF TGCAGCGTTCCCTCAGGGACTAGCGGGAATCGTGAGCAGTTCTTC medium-sized TRBV29-1 TRBD2 TRBJ2-1
CSVAAGTGANVLTF TGCAGCGTTGCGGCAGGGACTGGGGCCAACGTCCTGACTTTC many TRBV29-1 NA TRBJ2-6
CASFRAPSRQTQYF TGTGCCAGTTTCCGGGCCCCGAGTAGGCAGACCCAGTACTTC NA TRBV18 NA TRBJ2-5
CASSLGVNTETDTQYF TGTGCCAGCAGCTTAGGAGTTAATACGGAGACAGATACGCAGTATTTT many TRBV7-3 NA TRBJ2-3
CASSMGLAGPPGQNIQYF TGTGCCAGCAGCATGGGACTAGCGGGACCGCCAGGGCAAAACATTCAGTACTTC NA TRBV9 TRBD2 TRBJ2-4
CASSPGTGDFLETQYF TGCGCCAGCAGCCCTGGGACAGGGGATTTCTTGGAGACCCAGTACTTC medium-sized TRBV5-1 TRBD1 TRBJ2-5
CASSMLYGEGYTF TGCGCCAGCAGCATGCTTTACGGAGAGGGCTACACCTTC NA TRBV5-1 NA TRBJ1-2
CSVTRETIEAFF TGCAGCGTGACAAGGGAGACAATTGAAGCTTTCTTT NA TRBV29-1 NA TRBJ1-1
CASRVWGQGTYEQYF TGTGCCAGCAGAGTGTGGGGACAGGGCACCTACGAGCAGTACTTC many TRBV27 TRBD1 TRBJ2-7
CASSLTPETQYF TGTGCCAGCAGCTTGACTCCAGAGACCCAGTACTTC medium-sized TRBV7-8 NA TRBJ2-5
CSARDIQGFETQYF TGCAGTGCTAGAGATATACAGGGGTTCGAGACCCAGTACTTC medium-sized TRBV20-1 TRBD1 TRBJ2-5
CASSIGLAAAKNIQYF TGTGCCAGCAGTATAGGACTAGCGGCTGCCAAAAACATTCAGTACTTC NA TRBV27 TRBD2 TRBJ2-4
CSATSASGRIGTDTQYF TGCAGTGCCACCTCGGCTAGCGGGAGGATCGGCACAGATACGCAGTATTTT few TRBV20-1 TRBD2 TRBJ2-3
CASSLGGLALNNEQFF TGTGCCAGCAGCCTCGGTGGACTAGCGTTAAACAATGAGCAGTTCTTC NA TRBV7-9 TRBD2 TRBJ2-1
CSAGWSFNHF TGCAGTGCTGGTTGGTCTTTCAACCACTTT NA TRBV20-1 NA TRBJ1-1